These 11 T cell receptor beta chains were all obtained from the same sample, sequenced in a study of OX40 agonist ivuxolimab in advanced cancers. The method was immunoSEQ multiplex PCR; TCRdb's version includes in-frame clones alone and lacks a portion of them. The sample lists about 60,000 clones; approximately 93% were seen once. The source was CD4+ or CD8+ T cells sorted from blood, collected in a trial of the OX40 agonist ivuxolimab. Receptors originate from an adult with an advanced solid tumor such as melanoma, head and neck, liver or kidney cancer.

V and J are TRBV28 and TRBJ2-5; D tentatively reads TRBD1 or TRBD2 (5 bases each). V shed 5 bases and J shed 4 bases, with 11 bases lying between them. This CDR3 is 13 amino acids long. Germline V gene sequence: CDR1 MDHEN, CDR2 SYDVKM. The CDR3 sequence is CASSPGPLETQYF. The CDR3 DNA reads TGTGCCAGCAGTCCGGGACCCCTAGAGACCCAGTACTTC.

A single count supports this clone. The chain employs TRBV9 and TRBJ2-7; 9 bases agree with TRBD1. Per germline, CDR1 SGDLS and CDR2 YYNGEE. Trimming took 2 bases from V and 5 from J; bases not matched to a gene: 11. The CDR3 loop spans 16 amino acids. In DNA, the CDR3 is TGTGCCAGCAGCGTGGGGGGACAGGGTAGATGGGACGAGCAGTACTTC. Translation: CASSVGGQGRWDEQYF.

CDR3 nucleotide sequence: TGTGCCAGTAGTGACGGACTAGCGGGAGCGACCCTAGGCAATGAGCAGTTCTTC. It yields the protein CASSDGLAGATLGNEQFF. The rearrangement joins TRBV19 to TRBJ2-1, with 13 positions matching TRBD2. CDR3 length: 18 amino acids. Germline V gene data show CDR1 as LNHDA and CDR2 as SQIVND (reference sequence). V shed 5 bases and J 6 bases; nucleotides not matched to a gene: 13.

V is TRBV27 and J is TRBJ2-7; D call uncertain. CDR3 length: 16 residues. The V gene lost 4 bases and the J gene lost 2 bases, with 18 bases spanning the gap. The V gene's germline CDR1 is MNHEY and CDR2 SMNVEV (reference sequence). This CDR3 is CASSSWTSPTPYEQYF. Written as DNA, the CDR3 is TGTGCCAGCAGTTCATGGACCTCGCCCACACCCTACGAGCAGTACTTC.

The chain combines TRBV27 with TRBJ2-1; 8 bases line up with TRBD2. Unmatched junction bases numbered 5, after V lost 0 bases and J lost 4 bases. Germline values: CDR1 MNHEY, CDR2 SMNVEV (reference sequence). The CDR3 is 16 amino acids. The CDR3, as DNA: TGTGCCAGCAGTTTATCGGCAAGCGGGAGTTACAATGAGCAGTTCTTC. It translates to CASSLSASGSYNEQFF.

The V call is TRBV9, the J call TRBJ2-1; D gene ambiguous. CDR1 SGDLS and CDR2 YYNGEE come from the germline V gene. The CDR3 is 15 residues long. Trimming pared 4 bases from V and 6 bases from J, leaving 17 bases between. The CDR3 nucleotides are TGTGCCAGCAGCCCCCGTGTAGCAGCAGTCAATGAGCAGTTCTTC. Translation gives CASSPRVAAVNEQFF.

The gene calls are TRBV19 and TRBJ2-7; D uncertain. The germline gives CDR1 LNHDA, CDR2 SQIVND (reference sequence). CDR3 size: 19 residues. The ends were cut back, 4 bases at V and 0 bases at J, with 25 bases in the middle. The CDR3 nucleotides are TGTGCCAGTAGTACTCCGGAGAGTGGGATGAACTCGAGCTCCTACGAGCAGTACTTC. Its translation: CASSTPESGMNSSSYEQYF.

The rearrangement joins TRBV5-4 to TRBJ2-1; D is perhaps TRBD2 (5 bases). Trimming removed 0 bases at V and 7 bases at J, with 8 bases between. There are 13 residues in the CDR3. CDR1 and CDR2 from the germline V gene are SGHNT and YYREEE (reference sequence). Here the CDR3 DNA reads TGTGCCAGCAGCTTGGGTTGGAGGAATGAGCAGTTCTTC. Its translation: CASSLGWRNEQFF.

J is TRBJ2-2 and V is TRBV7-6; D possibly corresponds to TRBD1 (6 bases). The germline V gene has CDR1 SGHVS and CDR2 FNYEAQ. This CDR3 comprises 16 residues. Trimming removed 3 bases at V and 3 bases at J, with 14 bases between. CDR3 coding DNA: TGTGCCAGCAGCTTCTACGAGGGGGAAGACACCGGGGAGCTGTTTTTT. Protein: CASSFYEGEDTGELFF. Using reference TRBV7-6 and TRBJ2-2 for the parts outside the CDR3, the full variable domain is GAGVSQSPRYKVTKRGQDVALRCDPISGHVSLYWYRQALGQGPEFLTYFNYEAQQDKSGLPNDRFSAERPEGSISTLTIQRTEQRDSAMYRCASSFYEGEDTGELFFGEGSRLTVL.

This chain's CDR3 is CASSGVRGSTEAFF. DNA for the CDR3: TGTGCCAGCAGTGGGGTGAGGGGTAGCACTGAAGCTTTCTTT. The J gene is TRBJ1-1, the V gene TRBV28; D perhaps matches TRBD1 (5 bases). The V end lost 5 bases, the J end lost 4 bases, and 14 bases lay between the germline ends. The CDR3 contains 14 residues. Germline V gene sequence: CDR1 MDHEN, CDR2 SYDVKM. Full variable domain (missing parts from reference TRBV28 and TRBJ1-1): DVKVTQSSRYLVKRTGEKVFLECVQDMDHENMFWYRQDPGLGLRLIYFSYDVKMKEKGDIPEGYSVSREKKERFSLILESASTNQTSMYLCASSGVRGSTEAFFGQGTRLTVV.

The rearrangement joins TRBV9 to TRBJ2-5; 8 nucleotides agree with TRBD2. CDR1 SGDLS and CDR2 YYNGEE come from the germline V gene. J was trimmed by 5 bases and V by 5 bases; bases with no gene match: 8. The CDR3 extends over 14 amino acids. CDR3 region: CASSPPGGRETQYF. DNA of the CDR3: TGTGCCAGCAGTCCCCCGGGGGGGCGGGAGACCCAGTACTTC.